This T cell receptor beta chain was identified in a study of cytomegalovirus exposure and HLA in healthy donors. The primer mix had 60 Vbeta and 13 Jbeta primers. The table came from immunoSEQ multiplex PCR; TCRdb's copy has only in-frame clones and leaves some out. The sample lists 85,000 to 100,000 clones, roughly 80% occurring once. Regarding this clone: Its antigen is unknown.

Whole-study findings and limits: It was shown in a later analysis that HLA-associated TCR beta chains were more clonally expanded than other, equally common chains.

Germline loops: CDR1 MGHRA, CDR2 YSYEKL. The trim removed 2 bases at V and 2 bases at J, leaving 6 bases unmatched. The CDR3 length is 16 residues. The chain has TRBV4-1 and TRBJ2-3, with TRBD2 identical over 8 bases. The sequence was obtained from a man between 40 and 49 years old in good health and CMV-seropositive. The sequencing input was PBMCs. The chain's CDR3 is CASSQRGGLPTDTQYF. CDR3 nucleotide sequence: TGCGCCAGCAGCCAACGCGGGGGGCTACCCACAGATACGCAGTATTTT.